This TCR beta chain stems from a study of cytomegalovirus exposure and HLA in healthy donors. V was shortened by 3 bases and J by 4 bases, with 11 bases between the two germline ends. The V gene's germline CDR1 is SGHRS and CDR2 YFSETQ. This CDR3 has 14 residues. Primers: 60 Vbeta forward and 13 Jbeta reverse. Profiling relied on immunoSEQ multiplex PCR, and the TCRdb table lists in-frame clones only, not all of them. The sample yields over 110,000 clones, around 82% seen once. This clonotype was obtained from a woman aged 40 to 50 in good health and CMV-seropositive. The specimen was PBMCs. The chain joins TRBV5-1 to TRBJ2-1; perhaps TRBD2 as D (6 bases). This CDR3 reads CASSSVGGYNEQFF. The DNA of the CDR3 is TGCGCCAGCAGCTCGGTCGGGGGTTACAATGAGCAGTTCTTC.